This T cell receptor (beta chain) was recovered during a study of control samples from healthy donors and cancer patients. Trimming removed 6 bases at V and 3 bases at J, with 16 bases between. The CDR3 is 15 amino acids. In germline, CDR1 is MNHEY, CDR2 SVGAGI. Clones were read by immunoSEQ multiplex PCR, and TCRdb kept only the in-frame ones, dropping some. The sample contains some 82,000 clones, approximately 82% of which appear only once. Sequencing was done on a sample of PBMCs. The receptor comes from a man between 60 and 75 years old with head and neck cancer. The chain employs TRBV6-5 and TRBJ2-3, with D possibly matching TRBD2 (6 bases). The chain's CDR3 is CASRMIGSGTDTQYF. The CDR3 DNA follows: TGTGCCAGCAGAATGATCGGGAGTGGAACAGATACGCAGTATTTT.